Listed here are 22 T cell receptor beta chains from one sample, sequenced in a study of blood T cell repertoires in COVID-19. Here immunoSEQ multiplex PCR was the method, and the copy in TCRdb shows in-frame clones only, minus some. The table has 100,000 to 150,000 clones, approximately 83% seen once; the top ten hold 10% to 15%. The sample taken for sequencing was peripheral blood. Every receptor here comes from a man between 60 and 75 years old with acute or convalescent COVID-19.

The chain is built from TRBV28 and TRBJ1-2, with 8 bases that match TRBD1. CDR1 and CDR2 from the germline V gene are MDHEN and SYDVKM. This CDR3 is 11 amino acids long. With 5 bases clipped from V and 14 bases from J, the junction kept 7 bases outside the gene matches. This CDR3 reads CASSLQGAQTF. The CDR3 coding sequence is TGTGCCAGCAGTCTGCAGGGGGCCCAAACCTTC.

The chain joins TRBV28 to TRBJ2-3, with D possibly being TRBD1 (5 bases). CDR3 length: 17 residues. V was trimmed by 4 bases and J by 2 bases, leaving 19 bases between them. The germline CDR1 and CDR2 sequences are MDHEN and SYDVKM. The CDR3 spells CASSSPGSATTTDTQYF. The CDR3 bases are TGTGCCAGCAGTTCCCCAGGGTCGGCGACCACCACAGATACGCAGTATTTT.

V is TRBV13 and J is TRBJ1-1; D might be TRBD1 (5 bases). Trimming stripped 6 bases from V and 5 bases from J, with 13 bases between. The CDR3 is made up of 13 amino acids. Germline values: CDR1 PRHDT, CDR2 FYEKMQ (reference sequence). CDR3 region: CASSWGERTEAFF. CDR3 DNA sequence: TGTGCCAGCAGTTGGGGGGAAAGGACTGAAGCTTTCTTT.

The rearrangement links TRBV3-1 (or the pseudogene TRBV3-2) to TRBJ1-4, with 7 nucleotides matching TRBD1. The V gene's germline CDR1 is LGHDT and CDR2 YNNKEL (reference sequence). V lost 3 bases, J lost 8 bases, and 9 bases stayed unmatched. The CDR3 contains 15 residues. The CDR3 bases are TGTGCCAGCAGCCAGATGACAGGGCTTGGGGAAAAACTGTTTTTT. This sequence encodes CASSQMTGLGEKLFF.

This clone was counted between two and nine times. The chain links TRBV18 to TRBJ1-6; a possible D gene is TRBD1 (5 bases). This CDR3 has 16 residues. V gave up 0 bases and J gave up 5 bases, with 11 bases separating them. Germline loops: CDR1 KGHSH, CDR2 LQKENI. In nucleotides, the CDR3 is TGTGCCAGCTCACCACCAGGGGCTAAGAATAATTCACCCCTCCACTTT. This codes for CASSPPGAKNNSPLHF.

V gene TRBV27 combines with J gene TRBJ2-7, with D hard to call. CDR1 and CDR2 (germline): MNHEY, SMNVEV (reference sequence). The CDR3 runs 17 residues. Trimming cost V 3 bases and J 2 bases, with 20 bases left between them. In nucleotides, the CDR3 is TGTGCCAGCAGTTTCCCCTCGGGTGGCCGCACCCCCTACGAGCAGTACTTC. Amino acid sequence: CASSFPSGGRTPYEQYF.

The chain employs TRBV11-2 and TRBJ2-2; 9 bases match TRBD2. J was trimmed by 5 bases and V by 5 bases; bases with no gene match: 6. Looked up from germline, CDR1 is SGHAT and CDR2 is FQNNGV. There are 15 residues in the CDR3. The CDR3 reads CASSLGLAGTGELFF. For the CDR3, the DNA is TGTGCCAGCAGCCTGGGACTAGCCGGGACCGGGGAGCTGTTTTTT. Using reference TRBV11-2 and TRBJ2-2 for the parts outside the CDR3, the full variable domain is EAGVAQSPRYKIIEKRQSVAFWCNPISGHATLYWYQQILGQGPKLLIQFQNNGVVDDSQLPKDRFSAERLKGVDSTLKIQPAKLEDSAVYLCASSLGLAGTGELFFGEGSRLTVL.

This chain connects TRBV12-3 or TRBV12-4 to TRBJ1-2; no reliable D call. The CDR3 consists of 12 residues. Deletions cut 3 bases from V and 5 bases from J, with 7 bases between. The CDR3 reads CASSFWPYGYTF. The CDR3 region has the DNA TGTGCCAGCAGTTTTTGGCCGTATGGCTACACCTTC.

The V and J genes are TRBV15 and TRBJ1-1; tentative D call: TRBD1 (6 bases). CDR3 length: 14 amino acids. The germline V gene has CDR1 LNHNV and CDR2 YYDKDF (reference sequence). V lost 5 bases and J lost 0, with 10 bases in between. This CDR3 reads CATSPGHLNTEAFF. The CDR3 region has the DNA TGTGCCACCAGCCCGGGACATTTGAACACTGAAGCTTTCTTT.

The rearrangement uses TRBV29-1 and TRBJ2-7; D may be TRBD2 (6 bases). CDR3 length: 14 amino acids. Trimming left V 4 bases short and J 0 bases short, with 13 bases between. Germline V gene sequence: CDR1 SQVTM, CDR2 ANQGSEA. CDR3 residues: CSVAPGLHSYEQYF. The CDR3 DNA reads as TGCAGCGTTGCCCCGGGACTCCACTCCTACGAGCAGTACTTC.

The J gene is TRBJ2-3, the V gene TRBV7-3; D may be TRBD2 (6 bases). This CDR3 region has 15 residues. Germline V lookup: CDR1 SGHTA, CDR2 FQGTGA. V gave up 5 bases and J gave up 0 bases, with 12 bases separating them. The CDR3 region has the DNA TGTGCCAGCAGCAATCGGGGGACTAGCACAGATACGCAGTATTTT. Its protein is CASSNRGTSTDTQYF.

The DNA for the CDR3 is TGCAGCGTGGACACTAGCGGGAAAGCCAATGAGCAGTTCTTC. As protein: CSVDTSGKANEQFF. The gene calls are TRBV29-1 and TRBJ2-1; 10 bases are shared with TRBD2. Germline loops: CDR1 SQVTM, CDR2 ANQGSEA. The CDR3 has 14 residues. Trimming removed 6 bases from V and 6 bases from J; junction bases left unmatched: 8.

This clone has a single count. The rearrangement joins TRBV28 to TRBJ1-2; D remains unclear. This CDR3 is built from 14 residues. Germline values: CDR1 MDHEN, CDR2 SYDVKM. V was trimmed by 5 bases and J by 7 bases, leaving 17 bases between them. As DNA, the CDR3 is TGTGCCAGCAGTGTTGGGAGCAACCCCTCTGGCTACACCTTC. This sequence encodes CASSVGSNPSGYTF.

V gene TRBV29-1 combines with J gene TRBJ1-2, with 7 bases identical to TRBD1. Trimming cost V 6 bases and J 8 bases; bases outside gene matches: 18. The germline V gene encodes CDR1 SQVTM and CDR2 ANQGSEA. The CDR3 is 15 amino acids. CDR3 sequence: CSVTQNAGGSGGYTF. Written as DNA, the CDR3 is TGCAGCGTCACCCAAAACGCAGGGGGGAGTGGAGGCTACACCTTC.

The V and J genes are TRBV24-1 and TRBJ2-1, with 10 bases matching TRBD2. The V segment lost 4 bases and the J segment 7 bases; nucleotides outside the gene matches: 9. CDR1 and CDR2 from the germline V gene are KGHDR and SFDVKD. The CDR3 is 16 amino acids. CDR3 nucleotide sequence: TGTGCCACCAGTGACCCCGGACTAGCGGAAGGGAATGAGCAGTTCTTC. Its protein product is CATSDPGLAEGNEQFF.

The J gene is TRBJ2-1, the V gene TRBV5-5, with 9 nucleotides matching TRBD1. In germline, CDR1 is SGHKS, CDR2 YYEKEE (reference sequence). J was trimmed by 10 bases and V by 3 bases; bases with no gene match: 2. The CDR3 totals 12 residues. CDR3 DNA sequence: TGTGCCAGCAGCTGGACAGGGGACGAGCAGTTCTTC. Translated: CASSWTGDEQFF. Combining the CDR3 with reference TRBV5-5 and TRBJ2-1 gives the whole variable domain DAGVTQSPTHLIKTRGQQVTLRCSPISGHKSVSWYQQVLGQGPQFIFQYYEKEERGRGNFPDRFSARQFPNYSSELNVNALLLGDSALYLCASSWTGDEQFFGPGTRLTVL.

The chain joins TRBV9 to TRBJ2-7; D possibly corresponds to TRBD1 (5 bases). Germline-derived CDR1 and CDR2 are SGDLS and YYNGEE. The CDR3 is made up of 15 amino acids. Trimming pared 0 bases from V and 3 bases from J, leaving 13 bases between. The DNA of the CDR3 is TGTGCCAGCAGCGTAGATCAGGGAAGACACTACGAGCAGTACTTC. It is translated as CASSVDQGRHYEQYF.

V gene TRBV28 combines with J gene TRBJ1-2; TRBD1 is a possible D gene (5 bases). The CDR3 loop spans 15 amino acids. V shed 6 bases and J shed 0 bases, with 14 bases lying between them. Germline V CDR1 and CDR2: MDHEN, SYDVKM. CDR3 DNA: TGTGCCAGCAGGCTACAGGTGCCCTCTAACTATGGCTACACCTTC. It codes for CASRLQVPSNYGYTF.

This chain connects TRBV5-1 to TRBJ2-3, with 13 bases fitting TRBD2. The V segment lost 4 bases and the J segment 2 bases; nucleotides outside the gene matches: 4. The CDR3 is made up of 16 amino acids. CDR1 is SGHRS, CDR2 YFSETQ, per germline. This chain's CDR3 is CASSPGLAGHTDTQYF. DNA of the CDR3: TGCGCCAGCAGCCCGGGACTAGCGGGACACACAGATACGCAGTATTTT.

This clone was observed a single time. The chain links TRBV18 to TRBJ1-2; unclear D gene. Deletions cut 8 bases from V and 1 base from J, with 17 bases between. CDR3 length equals 15 residues. Germline CDR1 KGHSH, CDR2 LQKENI. This CDR3 reads CASQLTADFNYGYTF. The CDR3 DNA reads as TGTGCCAGCCAACTCACCGCCGATTTTAACTATGGCTACACCTTC.

CDR3 residues: CASSPGGGRASGGEQFF. For the CDR3, the DNA is TGTGCCAGCAGCCCTGGGGGCGGGAGGGCATCTGGGGGTGAGCAGTTCTTC. This chain links TRBV11-3 with TRBJ2-1, with 9 bases identical to TRBD2. V trimming: 5 bases; J trimming: 9 bases; junction bases outside the gene matches: 17. CDR3 size: 17 residues. Per germline, CDR1 SGHNT and CDR2 YENEEA.

The V gene is TRBV10-3, the J gene TRBJ1-1, with 12 bases fitting TRBD1. Trimming at V came to 4 bases and at J to 5 bases, leaving 11 bases not matched to a gene. The CDR3 runs to 17 residues. Germline V CDR1 and CDR2: ENHRY, SYGVKD. CDR3: CAISAPRGTGGRTEAFF. Here the CDR3 DNA reads TGTGCCATCAGTGCACCTAGGGGGACAGGGGGCAGGACTGAAGCTTTCTTT.